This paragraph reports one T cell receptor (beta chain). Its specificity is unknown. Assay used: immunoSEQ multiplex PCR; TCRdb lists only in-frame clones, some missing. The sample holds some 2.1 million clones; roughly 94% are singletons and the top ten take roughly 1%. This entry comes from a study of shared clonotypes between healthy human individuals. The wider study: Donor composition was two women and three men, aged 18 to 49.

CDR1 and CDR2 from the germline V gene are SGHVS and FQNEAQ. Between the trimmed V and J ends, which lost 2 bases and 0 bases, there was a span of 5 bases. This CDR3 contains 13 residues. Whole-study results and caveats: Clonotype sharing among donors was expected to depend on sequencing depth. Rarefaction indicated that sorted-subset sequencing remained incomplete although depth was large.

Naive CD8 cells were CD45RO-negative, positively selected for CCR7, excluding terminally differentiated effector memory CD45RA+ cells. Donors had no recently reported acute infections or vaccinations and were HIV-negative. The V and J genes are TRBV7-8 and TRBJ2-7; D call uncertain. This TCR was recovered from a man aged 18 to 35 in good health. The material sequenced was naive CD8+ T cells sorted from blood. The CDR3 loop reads CASSLYNSYEQYF. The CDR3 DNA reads TGTGCCAGCAGCTTATACAACTCCTACGAGCAGTACTTC. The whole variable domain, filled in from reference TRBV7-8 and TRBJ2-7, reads GAGVSQSPRYKVAKRGQDVALRCDPISGHVSLFWYQQALGQGPEFLTYFQNEAQLDKSGLPSDRFFAERPEGSVSTLKIQRTQQEDSAVYLCASSLYNSYEQYFGPGTRLTVT.